The sequence of this T cell receptor (beta chain) was determined in a study of CD8 T cells in Susac syndrome. Random-hexamer reverse transcription was applied to roughly 0.5 to 1 ug RNA. TCRdb reprocessed the immunoSEQ multiplex PCR reads with MiXCR, giving one entry per CDR3 protein. The sample has 77,000 or so distinct CDR3 sequences, 85% to 95% seen once; the top ten hold around 0.48%. V was trimmed by 4 bases and J by 5 bases, leaving 17 bases between them. Germline CDR1 reads LNHDA; CDR2 reads SQIVND (reference sequence). CDR3 length: 15 residues. The chain links TRBV19 to TRBJ2-5; perhaps TRBD1 as D (7 bases). Sequencing was done on a sample of CD4+ T cells from PBMCs. This sequence was found in a human donor with Susac syndrome. The CDR3 region is CASSSSGGRAETQYF. The CDR3 coding sequence is TGTGCCAGTAGTAGCTCAGGGGGGCGAGCTGAGACCCAGTACTTC.